This T cell receptor (beta chain) was found in a study of cytomegalovirus exposure and HLA in healthy donors. Study findings and constraints: It was reported that TCR beta sequences correctly inferred the HLA-A and HLA-B alleles for most subjects.

The CDR3 spans 16 residues. The germline CDR1 and CDR2 sequences are LNHDA and SQIVND (reference sequence). V lost 6 bases and J lost 6; bases outside the gene matches: 13. The PCR used 60 Vbeta and 13 Jbeta primers. Sequenced by immunoSEQ multiplex PCR; TCRdb stores in-frame clones only, minus some. The sample table includes 150,000 or so clones. Details on this clone: Its specificity is unknown.

Sequenced sample: PBMCs. The receptor was isolated from a woman between 50 and 59 years old in good health and CMV-seronegative. The chain employs TRBV19 and TRBJ1-2; 10 bases fit TRBD1. CDR3 protein: CASSIPGTGVLNGYTF. The DNA of the CDR3 is TGTGCCAGTAGCATCCCCGGGACAGGGGTTTTGAATGGCTACACCTTC.